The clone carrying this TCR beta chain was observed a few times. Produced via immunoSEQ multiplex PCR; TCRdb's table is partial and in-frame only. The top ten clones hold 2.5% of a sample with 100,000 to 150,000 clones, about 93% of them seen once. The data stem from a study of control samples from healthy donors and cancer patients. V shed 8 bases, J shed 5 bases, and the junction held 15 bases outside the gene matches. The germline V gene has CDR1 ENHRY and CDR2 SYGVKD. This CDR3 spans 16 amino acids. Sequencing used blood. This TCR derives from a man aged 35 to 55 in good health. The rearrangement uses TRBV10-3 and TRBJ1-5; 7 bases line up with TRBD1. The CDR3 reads CAIGGPGQLLDQPQHF. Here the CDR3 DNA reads TGTGCCATCGGGGGCCCGGGACAGTTACTTGATCAGCCCCAGCATTTT.